This T cell receptor beta chain was captured in a study of blood T cell repertoires in COVID-19. At the level of the study: Sites across the United States, Italy and Spain contributed samples from acute and convalescent COVID-19. T cells, B-cell-depleted T cells, or PBMCs supplied cDNA or gDNA.

Assignments of participants to cohorts depended upon their own reported clinical history. Recovery among Cohort 3 donors was established by two negative PCRs, clearance, or symptom resolution. V lost 4 bases, J lost 8 bases, and 13 bases stayed unmatched. The CDR3 runs 16 residues. Germline CDR1 reads SEHNR; CDR2 reads FQNEAQ (reference sequence). Repertoires were generated with immunoSEQ multiplex PCR, while TCRdb's copy carries only in-frame clones and drops some. Among about 500,000 clones listed, about nine tenths were seen once. The clonotype comes from a woman under 30 who had recovered from COVID-19. The chain links TRBV7-9 to TRBJ2-1, with 8 bases matching TRBD1. Input material: PBMCs or T cells enriched from blood (not recorded which). Written as DNA, the CDR3 is TGTGCCAGCAGCTGGGCCCAGGGGGCGTATATCGATGAGCAGTTCTTC. Encoded protein: CASSWAQGAYIDEQFF. Filled out from reference TRBV7-9 and TRBJ2-1, the complete variable domain reads DTGVSQNPRHKITKRGQNVTFRCDPISEHNRLYWYRQTLGQGPEFLTYFQNEAQLEKSRLLSDRFSAERPKGSFSTLEIQRTEQGDSAMYLCASSWAQGAYIDEQFFGPGTRLTVL.